The TCR beta chain under discussion was sequenced for a study of control samples from healthy donors and cancer patients. This CDR3 is built from 13 residues. Germline V gene sequence: CDR1 KGHDR, CDR2 SFDVKD. V lost 9 bases to trimming and J lost 8 bases, with 16 bases between them. Repertoires were generated with immunoSEQ multiplex PCR, while TCRdb's copy carries only in-frame clones and drops some. This sample has 45,000 to 65,000 clones, with about nine tenths found just once. The sample consisted of PBMCs. The rearrangement links TRBV24-1 to TRBJ2-1; D is uncertain. This TCR was recovered from a man in his fifties with head and neck cancer. As DNA, the CDR3 is TGTGCCACCCAGGACCCAAGGACCCATGAGCAGTTCTTC. This sequence encodes CATQDPRTHEQFF.